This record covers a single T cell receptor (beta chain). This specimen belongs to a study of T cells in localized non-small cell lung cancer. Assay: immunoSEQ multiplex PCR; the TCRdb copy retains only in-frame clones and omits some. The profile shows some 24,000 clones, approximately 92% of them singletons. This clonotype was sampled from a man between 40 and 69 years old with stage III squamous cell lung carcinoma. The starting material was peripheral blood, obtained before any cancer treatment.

The CDR3, as DNA: TGTGCCAGCAGCTTAGACGCAGGGATCTCCTACGAGCAGTACTTC. Translated, it gives CASSLDAGISYEQYF. This chain links TRBV7-2 with TRBJ2-7, with D possibly matching TRBD1 (5 bases). Trimming left V 1 base short and J 0 bases short, with 10 bases between. CDR3 size: 15 residues. Per germline, CDR1 SGHTA and CDR2 FQGNSA.